The sequence of this T cell receptor (beta chain) was determined in a study of Tregs in tolerant kidney transplant recipients (dated by TCRdb to between 2018 and 2021). Looking at the study overall: The transplants used related donors along with nonmyeloablative bone marrow transplantation, and in the human trials mixed chimerism was transient. TCRbeta sequencing was used in the study to identify donor-specific regulatory T cells before combined kidney and bone marrow transplantation, and the identified cells were then tracked after transplant. The study at large found these results: In tolerant patients, the expansion of donor-specific Tregs was greater than global Treg expansion, suggesting that the expansion was antigen-driven rather than nonspecific. Because the PCR primers were changed over time for some patients, nucleotide-level comparison could not be performed across the samples from those patients. Biological reproducibility was not directly assessed, although technical replication error appeared to be minimal. The study was limited by small patient numbers, and the findings need validation in larger populations and under other immunosuppression protocols. The most biologically relevant and donor-specific TCRbeta repertoire appeared to be identified by expanding Tregs with activated donor B cells.

Per the publication, the time point label means: blood sample drawn before combined kidney and bone marrow transplant. Thawed PBMCs were FACS-sorted into unstimulated Tregs (CD4+CD25+CD127-), CD4+ non-Tregs (CD4+CD25-), CD4 cells and CD8 cells. Several combined kidney and bone marrow transplant recipients from the ITN036ST trial were included as patients, and samples were available only from these trial subjects. Healthy control blood was processed by Ficoll density gradient to PBMCs and cryopreserved; patient PBMCs were collected before and after transplant. For TCRbeta CDR3 sequencing, genomic DNA was extracted from sorted cells using the QIAGEN DNeasy Blood and Tissue Kit. High-throughput TCRbeta CDR3 sequencing was carried out commercially through immunoSEQ, with PCR amplification with bias correction and internal controls included. On the authors' methods: Unique productive TCRbeta sequences were defined by CDR3 nucleotide sequence where primers matched, and otherwise by CDR3 amino acid sequence together with Vbeta and Jbeta genes. As a correction for sorting error, sequences shared between sorted populations at a frequency ratio of 2:1 or less were discarded, and the remaining shared sequences were assigned to the higher population. Sequences were defined as donor-reactive when expanded at least 5-fold in CFSE-low cells versus unstimulated cells and present at a frequency of at least 0.01% in CFSE-low cells. Jensen-Shannon divergence, calculated on the top 100 TCRbeta sequences ranked by frequency, was used to quantify repertoire divergence. For any sample with multiple sequencing runs, sorting error was corrected in each run separately before the runs were pooled. Held by TCRdb, this immuneACCESS table contains in-frame sequences only and omits some clones. Under half of the omission traces to an unresolved V gene where checked; the cause of the rest is unknown. V and J calls and clone size are copied from that table; D and trimming were computed from the DNA. The table for this sample lists 110,000 or so clones; 90% of them were counted only once. The ten largest account for approximately 0.34% of the sample.

V loses 4 bases, J loses 8 bases, and the germline ends lie 10 bases apart. CDR1 and CDR2 (SGHKS, YYEKEE) derive from the germline V gene (reference sequence). The CDR3 spans 12 residues, from the cysteine through the phenylalanine. Only the CDR3 DNA stays, 36 bases, in frame from base 1. A remark on this clone: The clone's antigen remains unknown. No base quality information exists; no much larger clone differs at one position.

This receptor was obtained from a human donor who received a combined kidney and bone marrow transplant. The rearrangement combines TRBV5-5 with TRBJ2-1; the D gene is possibly TRBD1, with 6 bases matching. Sample: CD4+ T cells from blood, taken before the transplant. The CDR3 loop reads CASSLPGDEQFF. The DNA is TGTGCCAGCAGCCTCCCAGGGGATGAGCAGTTCTTC.